The clone carrying this T cell receptor (beta chain) has a count of ten or more. These data are taken from a study of T cells in Graves' hyperthyroidism and ophthalmopathy. Template material for amplifying TCR beta CDR3 regions consisted of RNA transcripts. TCR CDR3 regions were first amplified by RT-PCR with HTBI primers. TCRdb re-called the multiplex PCR reads with MiXCR, one entry per CDR3 protein. The sample yields approximately 400,000 distinct CDR3 sequences, about a sixth seen once. V was clipped by 1 base and J by 2 bases, with 6 bases between them. Germline CDR1 and CDR2: LGHDT and YNNKEL (reference sequence). CDR3 size: 14 residues.

The sample was blood. The receptor was isolated from a woman younger than 35 with Graves' hyperthyroidism. The chain has TRBV3-1 and TRBJ1-5, with D perhaps matching TRBD1 (6 bases). The CDR3 reads CASSQGTGNQPQHF. The CDR3 nucleotides read TGTGCCAGCAGCCAAGGGACAGGCAATCAGCCCCAGCATTTT.